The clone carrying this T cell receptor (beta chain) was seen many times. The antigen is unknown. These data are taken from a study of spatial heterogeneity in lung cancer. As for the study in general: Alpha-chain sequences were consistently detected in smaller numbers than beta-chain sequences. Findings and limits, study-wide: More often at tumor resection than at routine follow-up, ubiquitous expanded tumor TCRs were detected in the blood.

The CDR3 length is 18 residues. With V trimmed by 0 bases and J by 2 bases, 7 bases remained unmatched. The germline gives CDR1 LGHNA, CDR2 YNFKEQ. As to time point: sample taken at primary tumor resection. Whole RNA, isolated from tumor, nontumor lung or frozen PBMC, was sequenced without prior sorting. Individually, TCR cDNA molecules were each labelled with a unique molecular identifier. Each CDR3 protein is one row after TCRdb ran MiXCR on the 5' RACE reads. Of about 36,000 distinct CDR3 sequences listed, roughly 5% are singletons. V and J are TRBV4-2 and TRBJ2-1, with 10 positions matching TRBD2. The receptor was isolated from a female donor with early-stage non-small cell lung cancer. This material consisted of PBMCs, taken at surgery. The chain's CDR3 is CASSQDSASGGPYNEQFF. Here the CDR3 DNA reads TGTGCCAGCAGCCAAGATTCGGCTAGCGGGGGCCCCTACAATGAGCAGTTCTTC.